The sequence of this T cell receptor beta chain was determined in a study of blood T cell repertoires in COVID-19. Clones were read by immunoSEQ multiplex PCR, and TCRdb kept only the in-frame ones, dropping some. The repertoire holds some 150,000 clones, with 75% to 90% as singletons. The germline V gene has CDR1 SEHNR and CDR2 FQNEAQ (reference sequence). The J segment lost 4 bases and the V segment lost 3 bases, leaving 2 bases of the junction unmatched. The CDR3 covers 15 residues. What was sequenced was peripheral blood. The source is a woman between 40 and 55 years old with acute or convalescent COVID-19. This chain joins TRBV7-9 and TRBJ2-1; 11 bases map to TRBD2. The CDR3 nucleotides read TGTGCCAGCAGCTTGTTAGCGGGGGGGTACAATGAGCAGTTCTTC. Residues: CASSLLAGGYNEQFF.